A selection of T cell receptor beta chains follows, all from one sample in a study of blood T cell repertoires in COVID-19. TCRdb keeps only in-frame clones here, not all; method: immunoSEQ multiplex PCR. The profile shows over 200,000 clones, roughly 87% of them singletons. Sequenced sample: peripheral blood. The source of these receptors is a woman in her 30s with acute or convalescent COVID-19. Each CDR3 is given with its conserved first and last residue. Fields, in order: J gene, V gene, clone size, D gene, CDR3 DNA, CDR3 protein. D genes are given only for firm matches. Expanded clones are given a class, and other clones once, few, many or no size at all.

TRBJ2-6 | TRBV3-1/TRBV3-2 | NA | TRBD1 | TGTGCCAGCAGGACAGGGGGCTCTGGGGCCAACGTCCTGACTTTC | CASRTGGSGANVLTF
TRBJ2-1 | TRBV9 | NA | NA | TGTGCCAGCAGCACACAGATCCCGGGAGTACAGTTCTTC | CASSTQIPGVQFF
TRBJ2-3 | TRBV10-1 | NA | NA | TGCGCCAGCAGTTCCGACAGTTCCTCAGATACGCAGTATTTT | CASSSDSSSDTQYF
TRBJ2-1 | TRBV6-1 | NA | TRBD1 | TGTGCCAGCAGTGAACCAACCAGGACAGGGGGCCAGTATGAGCAGTTCTTC | CASSEPTRTGGQYEQFF
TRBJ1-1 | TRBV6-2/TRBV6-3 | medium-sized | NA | TGTGCCAGCAGTTACTCCTCTGACTACACTGAAGCTTTCTTT | CASSYSSDYTEAFF
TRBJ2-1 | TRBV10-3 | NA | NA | TGTGCCATCAGCCTGGAGGGCCCCTATGAGCAGTTCTTC | CAISLEGPYEQFF
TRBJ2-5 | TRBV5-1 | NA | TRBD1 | TGCGCCAGCAGCGTGTCCGGGACAGGGGGCCAGTACTTC | CASSVSGTGGQYF
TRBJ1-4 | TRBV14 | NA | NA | TGTGCCAGCAGCCAAGGACACCGGGGAGGGAATGAAAAACTGTTTTTT | CASSQGHRGGNEKLFF
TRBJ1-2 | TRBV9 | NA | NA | TGTGCCAGCAGCGTAGACCCAGATGGGGGGGACTATGGCTACACCTTC | CASSVDPDGGDYGYTF
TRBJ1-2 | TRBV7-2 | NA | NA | TGTGCCAGCAGTACATTAAGATCCTATGGCTACACCTTC | CASSTLRSYGYTF